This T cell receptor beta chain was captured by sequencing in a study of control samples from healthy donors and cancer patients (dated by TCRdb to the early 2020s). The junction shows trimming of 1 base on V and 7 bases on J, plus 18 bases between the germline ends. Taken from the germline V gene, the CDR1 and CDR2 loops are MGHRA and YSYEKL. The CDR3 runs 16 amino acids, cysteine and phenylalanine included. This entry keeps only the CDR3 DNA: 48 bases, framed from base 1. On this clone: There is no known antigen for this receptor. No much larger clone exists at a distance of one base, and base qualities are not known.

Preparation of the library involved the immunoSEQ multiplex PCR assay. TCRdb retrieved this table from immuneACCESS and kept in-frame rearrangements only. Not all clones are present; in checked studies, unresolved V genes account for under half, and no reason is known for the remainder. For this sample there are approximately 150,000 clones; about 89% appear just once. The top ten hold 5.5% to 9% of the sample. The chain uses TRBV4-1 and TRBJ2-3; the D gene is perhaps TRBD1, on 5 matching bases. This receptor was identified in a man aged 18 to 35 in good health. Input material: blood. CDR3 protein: CASSQVSPGPANTQYF. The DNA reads TGCGCCAGCAGCCAAGTGTCGCCAGGGCCGGCAAATACGCAGTATTTT.